A single sample gave rise to the 20 T cell receptor beta chains below, sequenced in a study of shared clonotypes between healthy human individuals. The method was immunoSEQ multiplex PCR; TCRdb's version includes in-frame clones alone and lacks a portion of them. There are some 2,100,000 clones in the sample; around 95% occur only once, and roughly 0.13% lies in the top ten. Specimen: naive CD4+ T cells sorted from blood. Subset given: CD45RA+ positively selected. The receptors here all came from a man aged 18 to 29 in good health.

This chain links TRBV27 with TRBJ2-3; D possibly uses TRBD1 or TRBD2 (5 bases each). There are 13 residues in the CDR3. V lost 3 bases, J lost 5 bases, and 9 bases lay in between. The germline V gene encodes CDR1 MNHEY and CDR2 SMNVEV (reference sequence). The chain's CDR3 is CASSFRGVDTQYF. CDR3 nucleotides: TGTGCCAGCAGTTTTAGAGGGGTAGATACGCAGTATTTT.

The V gene is TRBV7-9, the J gene TRBJ1-3; a weak D match, TRBD1 (5 bases). The CDR3 consists of 18 residues. CDR1 and CDR2 (germline): SEHNR, FQNEAQ (reference sequence). V was trimmed by 4 bases and J by 4 bases, leaving 23 bases between them. The CDR3 here is CASSSDHLSREIGNTIYF. CDR3 nucleotides: TGTGCCAGCAGCTCGGACCACTTGTCCAGGGAAATCGGAAACACCATATATTTT. Full variable domain (missing parts from reference TRBV7-9 and TRBJ1-3): DTGVSQNPRHKITKRGQNVTFRCDPISEHNRLYWYRQTLGQGPEFLTYFQNEAQLEKSRLLSDRFSAERPKGSFSTLEIQRTEQGDSAMYLCASSSDHLSREIGNTIYFGEGSWLTVV.

As to this clone: Other DNA sequences of this sample code for an identical CDR3. This chain joins TRBV5-1 and TRBJ2-5; D gene uncertain. V was cut by 5 bases and J by 2 bases, with 7 bases left in between. CDR3 length: 12 residues. The germline V gene has CDR1 SGHRS and CDR2 YFSETQ. The CDR3 sequence: CASSRSQETQYF. In DNA form, the CDR3 reads TGCGCCAGCAGTAGATCACAAGAGACCCAGTACTTC.

The chain combines TRBV5-4 with TRBJ2-3; 7 positions match TRBD1. In germline, CDR1 is SGHNT, CDR2 YYREEE (reference sequence). The V segment lost 2 bases and the J segment 2 bases; nucleotides outside the gene matches: 14. The CDR3 is 18 amino acids. The CDR3 here is CASSLFPGQPNYTDTQYF. DNA for the CDR3: TGTGCCAGCAGCTTATTCCCGGGACAGCCAAATTACACAGATACGCAGTATTTT.

This chain links TRBV30 with TRBJ2-5; D uncertain. CDR3 size: 12 residues. Germline V gene lookup returns CDR1 GTSNPN and CDR2 SVGIG (reference sequence). With 8 bases removed from V and 2 bases from J, the gap between germline ends came to 12 bases. For the CDR3, the DNA is TGTGCCCTCTCCTTAGCTCAAGAGACCCAGTACTTC. Its protein product is CALSLAQETQYF.

The V call is TRBV6-6, the J call TRBJ1-2; 7 bases match TRBD1. V shed 4 bases, J shed 0 bases, and the junction held 5 bases outside the gene matches. CDR1 and CDR2 (germline): MNHNY, SVGAGI (reference sequence). The CDR3 is 15 residues long. Here the CDR3 DNA reads TGTGCCAGCAGTTCCGTCACAGGGGCTAACTATGGCTACACCTTC. Amino acid sequence: CASSSVTGANYGYTF.

This clone was observed once. This rearrangement joins TRBV5-1 to TRBJ1-6, with D perhaps TRBD1 (6 bases). The CDR3 loop spans 14 amino acids. V shed 3 bases and J shed 8 bases, with 12 bases lying between them. CDR1 is SGHRS, CDR2 YFSETQ, per germline. CDR3 loop: CASSYTTGDSPLHF. CDR3 DNA: TGCGCCAGCAGCTATACGACAGGAGATTCACCCCTCCACTTT.

The chain carries TRBV4-1 and TRBJ2-7; D could derive from TRBD1 or TRBD2 (5 bases each). This CDR3 is built from 16 residues. Germline lookup yields CDR1 MGHRA and CDR2 YSYEKL. V was trimmed by 1 base and J by 3 bases, leaving 16 bases between them. The CDR3 here is CASSQVPGTAFYEQYF. DNA of the CDR3: TGCGCCAGCAGCCAAGTCCCCGGGACGGCCTTCTACGAGCAGTACTTC.

The chain has TRBV30 and TRBJ1-5; the D is unclear. Looked up from germline, CDR1 is GTSNPN and CDR2 is SVGIG (reference sequence). Between the trimmed V and J ends, which lost 4 bases and 1 base, there was a span of 17 bases. The CDR3 contains 16 residues. CDR3 bases: TGTGCCTGGACCGGCGGCGGTCACACCAGCAATCAGCCCCAGCATTTT. This translates into CAWTGGGHTSNQPQHF.

This CDR3 is CASSLEGQPVGYTF. Here the CDR3 DNA reads TGTGCCAGCAGCTTGGAGGGACAGCCTGTTGGCTACACCTTC. The chain couples TRBV5-4 to TRBJ1-2; 7 positions agree with TRBD1. The V segment lost 0 bases and the J segment 7 bases; nucleotides outside the gene matches: 6. Germline-derived CDR1 and CDR2 are SGHNT and YYREEE (reference sequence). The CDR3 spans 14 residues.

This chain connects TRBV4-3 to TRBJ2-7, with a tentative D call TRBD1 (6 bases). CDR1 is LGHNA and CDR2 is YSLEER in the germline V gene. Trimming removed 3 bases from V and 5 bases from J, with 23 bases in between. The CDR3 is 17 residues long. CDR3 DNA sequence: TGCGCCAGCAGCCAGGAACGGGCAGGGGCACCCCCCCACGAGCAGTACTTC. Translating it yields CASSQERAGAPPHEQYF.

This chain joins TRBV27 and TRBJ2-7, with unresolved D. From germline, CDR1 is MNHEY and CDR2 SMNVEV (reference sequence). The V end was cut by 3 bases, the J end by 2 bases, with 11 bases between. This CDR3 has 14 residues. The CDR3 bases are TGTGCCAGCAGTTTGGGCAATCCTACCTACGAGCAGTACTTC. It specifies CASSLGNPTYEQYF.

This sequence joins TRBV29-1 and TRBJ2-5; TRBD1 aligns across 10 bases. After removal of 5 bases from V and 5 bases from J, the junction contained 8 bases not matched to a gene. The CDR3 contains 14 residues. The germline gives CDR1 SQVTM, CDR2 ANQGSEA. CDR3 region: CSVSAGTGVETQYF. For the CDR3, the DNA is TGCAGCGTTTCGGCCGGGACAGGGGTCGAGACCCAGTACTTC.

The chain uses TRBV11-3 and TRBJ2-3, with TRBD1 matching 11 bases. CDR3 size: 15 residues. Losses at the gene ends were 3 bases for V and 1 base for J; bases not matched to a gene: 0. Germline loops: CDR1 SGHNT, CDR2 YENEEA. The CDR3 sequence: CASSLGQGGTDTQYF. The DNA of the CDR3 is TGTGCCAGCAGCTTGGGACAGGGGGGCACAGATACGCAGTATTTT.

The V and J genes are TRBV2 and TRBJ2-6; 7 bases line up with TRBD1. J was trimmed by 13 bases and V by 2 bases; bases with no gene match: 8. The CDR3 length is 14 residues. CDR1 is SNHLY, CDR2 FYNNEI, per germline. CDR3 DNA sequence: TGTGCCAGCAGTGAATTGTGGACAGGTCAAGTCCTGACTTTC. It codes for CASSELWTGQVLTF.

The J gene is TRBJ1-2, the V gene TRBV6-1; tentatively, D is TRBD1 (6 bases). Trimming removed 8 bases at V and 2 bases at J, with 18 bases between. Germline V CDR1 and CDR2: MNHNS, SASEGT. This CDR3 comprises 15 residues. The CDR3 here is CASLVRDIGNYGYTF. Here the CDR3 DNA reads TGTGCCAGCTTGGTCCGGGACATCGGGAACTATGGCTACACCTTC.

V usage is TRBV19 and J usage is TRBJ2-7, with TRBD1 as a possible D gene (6 bases). The CDR3 is made up of 15 amino acids. From germline, CDR1 is LNHDA and CDR2 SQIVND (reference sequence). V was clipped by 5 bases and J by 3 bases, with 17 bases between them. The CDR3 is CASSPISTGFYEQYF. DNA of the CDR3: TGTGCCAGTAGTCCTATCTCGACAGGTTTCTACGAGCAGTACTTC.

This chain links TRBV6-6 with TRBJ2-1, with 10 nucleotides matching TRBD1. Germline CDR1 is MNHNY and CDR2 is SVGAGI (reference sequence). This CDR3 contains 15 residues. Losses at the gene ends were 4 bases for V and 8 bases for J; bases not matched to a gene: 8. CDR3 sequence (DNA): TGTGCCAGCAGTTCCCCGACAGGGGGCCGGTATGAGCAGTTCTTC. As protein: CASSSPTGGRYEQFF.

This chain uses TRBV10-2 with TRBJ2-1; TRBD2 agrees at 9 bases. V dropped 7 bases and J dropped 0; count of bases not matched to a gene: 13. In germline, CDR1 is WSHSY, CDR2 SAAADI. The CDR3 spans 18 residues. The DNA of the CDR3 is TGCGCCAGCACGGACTGGAGCGGGGGGAAGAGCTCCTACAATGAGCAGTTCTTC. This sequence encodes CASTDWSGGKSSYNEQFF.

The sample holds one count of this clone. The chain is built from TRBV5-5 and TRBJ2-3; D is perhaps TRBD2 (6 bases). The CDR3 is 16 amino acids. V lost 4 bases to trimming and J lost 5 bases, with 20 bases between them. The germline V gene encodes CDR1 SGHKS and CDR2 YYEKEE (reference sequence). CDR3 sequence (DNA): TGTGCCAGCAGCCCTCTGGGGGGAATGGCTGGAGATACGCAGTATTTT. Protein: CASSPLGGMAGDTQYF.